The clone carrying this TCR beta chain turned up a few times. What it recognizes is unknown. Cells were stimulated with overlapping HIV-1 Gag 15-mer peptides. Memory cells lacking CD40L and CD69 with high CD45RO were sorted. The data are from a study of persistence of HIV-infected CD4 T cells. Germline CDR1 reads SGHNT; CDR2 reads YENEEA. The CDR3 covers 14 residues. V dropped 3 bases and J dropped 2 bases, with 9 bases sitting between them. The libraries were made with immunoSEQ version 4 in survey mode. The method was immunoSEQ multiplex PCR; TCRdb's version includes in-frame clones alone and lacks a portion of them. The table has 50,000 to 65,000 clones, roughly 75% seen once.

This sequence was found in an adult man with HIV who was CMV-seropositive. The V gene is TRBV11-3, the J gene TRBJ2-3; D may be TRBD2 (5 bases). The source was CD4+ T cells sorted from PBMCs after roughly 18-hour stimulation, collected from a patient who received antiretroviral therapy. The DNA for the CDR3 is TGTGCCAGCAGCTTCCGGACTCTCACAGATACGCAGTATTTT. Its protein product is CASSFRTLTDTQYF.